What follows are 13 T cell receptor beta chains derived from one specimen sequenced in a study of Graves' ophthalmopathy and Graves' hyperthyroidism. Researchers took RNA transcripts and amplified TCR beta CDR3 regions from them. HTBI primers primed a first-round RT-PCR, and a second-round multiplex PCR followed. TCRdb called the multiplex PCR reads again in MiXCR, with one record for every CDR3 protein. Here the sample spans 200,000 to 250,000 distinct CDR3 sequences, approximately 28% being singletons. Sequencing input: peripheral blood. These receptor sequences come from a man aged 45-65 years with Graves' ophthalmopathy.

J is TRBJ2-7 and V is TRBV28; 11 bases are a match to TRBD2. Germline CDR1 reads MDHEN; CDR2 reads SYDVKM. V was clipped by 6 bases and J by 4 bases; unmatched bases: 8. The CDR3 is 15 residues long. The CDR3 reads CASSAYSGRGYEQYF. Written as DNA, the CDR3 is TGTGCCAGCAGCGCCTATAGCGGGAGGGGGTACGAGCAGTACTTC.

This clonotype was seen a handful of times. The genes are TRBV4-2 and TRBJ2-5; D may be TRBD2 (6 bases). The CDR3 runs to 15 residues. The germline V gene encodes CDR1 LGHNA and CDR2 YNFKEQ. Trimming shortened V by 5 bases and J by 4 bases, and 17 bases separated the two germline ends. CDR3 residues: CASSLVGGLGETQYF. The CDR3 DNA sequence: TGTGCCAGCAGCTTAGTCGGAGGGCTGGGAGAGACCCAGTACTTC.

This chain links TRBV6-1 with TRBJ2-7; 8 bases are a match to TRBD2. The CDR3 is 14 residues long. V was pared by 6 bases and J by 2 bases, with 6 bases of the junction left unmatched. CDR1 and CDR2 from the germline V gene are MNHNS and SASEGT. The CDR3 sequence is CASRPLTSAYEQYF. CDR3 DNA: TGTGCCAGCAGACCCTTGACTAGCGCCTACGAGCAGTACTTC.

There are many counts of this clonotype. The CDR3 protein is CASSAGTERIYEQYF. The CDR3 bases are TGTGCCAGCAGCGCCGGGACAGAGAGAATCTACGAGCAGTACTTC. The rearrangement uses TRBV11-2 and TRBJ2-7; 7 nucleotides line up with TRBD1. V lost 5 bases and J lost 3; bases outside the gene matches: 10. CDR1 SGHAT and CDR2 FQNNGV come from the germline V gene. The CDR3 has 15 amino acids.

This clonotype was observed at least ten times. The chain links TRBV2 to TRBJ2-2; 8 nucleotides match TRBD1. Looked up from germline, CDR1 is SNHLY and CDR2 is FYNNEI. V dropped 7 bases and J dropped 0; count of bases not matched to a gene: 13. The CDR3 sequence is 18 residues long. The CDR3 coding sequence is TGTGCCAGCACCCTCGGCCTCTCAGGGGGCACGAACACCGGGGAGCTGTTTTTT. Translation: CASTLGLSGGTNTGELFF. The entire variable domain, with the rest obtained from reference TRBV2 and TRBJ2-2, is as follows: EPEVTQTPSHQVTQMGQEVILRCVPISNHLYFYWYRQILGQKVEFLVSFYNNEISEKSEIFDDQFSVERPDGSNFTLKIRSTKLEDSAMYFCASTLGLSGGTNTGELFFGEGSRLTVL.

This clonotype was seen a single time. The chain is built from TRBV30 and TRBJ1-1; D is unclear. Germline lookup yields CDR1 GTSNPN and CDR2 SVGIG (reference sequence). Deletions cut 2 bases from V and 5 bases from J, with 9 bases between. CDR3 length: 12 amino acids. The CDR3 reads CAWSPGWTEAFF. The CDR3 DNA reads TGTGCCTGGAGTCCGGGATGGACTGAAGCTTTCTTT.

Ten or more counts support this clonotype. The chain carries TRBV6-5 and TRBJ2-7, with 11 bases fitting TRBD1. The V segment lost 7 bases and the J segment 5 bases; nucleotides outside the gene matches: 10. CDR1 is MNHEY, CDR2 SVGAGI, per germline. CDR3 length: 15 amino acids. In DNA, the CDR3 is TGTGCCAGCAACAGAGGGGACAGGGGGTCCCACGAGCAGTACTTC. Translating it yields CASNRGDRGSHEQYF.

This clonotype was seen many times. The chain joins TRBV19 to TRBJ1-5, with a weak D call TRBD1 (6 bases). The CDR3 is 13 residues long. Trimming left V 3 bases short and J 7 bases short, with 10 bases between. CDR1 is LNHDA and CDR2 is SQIVND in the germline V gene (reference sequence). Written as DNA, the CDR3 is TGTGCCAGTAGTATGAGGGGGGACCAGCCCCAGCATTTT. It yields the protein CASSMRGDQPQHF.

This clonotype occurred many times. V usage is TRBV6-5 and J usage is TRBJ2-6; D possibly corresponds to TRBD1 (7 bases). Germline V gives CDR1 MNHEY, CDR2 SVGAGI. V lost 0 bases, J lost 2 bases, and 11 bases lay in between. The CDR3 has 17 residues. The DNA for the CDR3 is TGTGCCAGCAGTTACTCGAGCAGGGGGGCTGGGGCCAACGTCCTGACTTTC. Protein: CASSYSSRGAGANVLTF.

This clonotype came up many times. The genes are TRBV28 and TRBJ2-5; either TRBD1 or TRBD2 may supply D (6 bases each). The germline V gene has CDR1 MDHEN and CDR2 SYDVKM. V lost 2 bases and J lost 6, with 19 bases in between. The CDR3 loop spans 16 amino acids. This CDR3 is CASSLGGRRGWKTQYF. The CDR3 bases are TGTGCCAGCAGTTTAGGGGGGCGGAGGGGGTGGAAGACCCAGTACTTC.

This clonotype was observed many times. The genes are TRBV11-1 and TRBJ1-1, with D hard to call. Germline V lookup: CDR1 SGHAT, CDR2 FQDESV (reference sequence). The CDR3 sequence is 16 residues long. Trimming took 5 bases from V and 1 from J, leaving 17 bases between them. The CDR3 nucleotides read TGTGCCAGCAGCCCTGACACCTCCTGGAGGAACACTGAAGCTTTCTTT. It specifies CASSPDTSWRNTEAFF.

Only one count was recorded for this clonotype. The chain is built from TRBV28 and TRBJ2-5; TRBD2 matches at 9 bases. The CDR3 is 14 residues long. Germline CDR1 MDHEN, CDR2 SYDVKM. Unmatched junction bases numbered 5, after V lost 5 bases and J lost 4 bases. The chain's CDR3 is CASSPAGGGETQYF. DNA for the CDR3: TGTGCCAGCAGTCCAGCGGGAGGAGGAGAGACCCAGTACTTC.

This clonotype was detected many times. V is TRBV7-9 and J is TRBJ1-6; a possible D gene is TRBD1 (5 bases). CDR1 SEHNR and CDR2 FQNEAQ come from the germline V gene (reference sequence). The V gene lost 1 base and the J gene lost 5 bases, with 9 bases spanning the gap. The CDR3 is made up of 15 amino acids. The CDR3 region has the DNA TGTGCCAGCAGCTTAGGAGGGGTTGATAATTCACCCCTCCACTTT. Residues: CASSLGGVDNSPLHF.